This T cell receptor beta chain was profiled in a study of PD-1 blockade in classical Hodgkin lymphoma. Study-wide findings and caveats: Nothing has yet pinned down what causes the repertoire differences, possibly disease activity or prior therapy. As was reported, newly diagnosed patients showed lower baseline TCR diversity than healthy donors did.

CDR3 length: 16 residues. With 1 base removed from V and 5 bases from J, the gap between germline ends came to 18 bases. Germline V lookup: CDR1 SGHDT, CDR2 YYEEEE. Comment on this clone: Its antigen is as yet unknown.

Sample time point: newly diagnosed, previously untreated cHL patient sample. What served as comparison were PBMCs in newly diagnosed, untreated classical Hodgkin lymphoma. Assay used: immunoSEQ multiplex PCR; TCRdb lists only in-frame clones, some missing. The sample carries roughly 29,000 clones, approximately 93% recorded once. The chain carries TRBV5-6 and TRBJ1-1; D is perhaps TRBD1 (5 bases). Specimen: peripheral blood mononuclear cells (PBMCs). The TCR originated in a human donor with classical Hodgkin lymphoma. The CDR3 loop reads CASSLIYAGGVTEAFF. In nucleotides, the CDR3 is TGTGCCAGCAGCTTGATTTACGCGGGGGGAGTAACTGAAGCTTTCTTT.